This TCR beta chain came from a study of blood T cell repertoires in COVID-19. The overall study: Whether acute or convalescent, the COVID-19 samples came from the United States, Italy and Spain.

Method: immunoSEQ multiplex PCR; TCRdb's copy keeps in-frame clones and lacks some. The table shows about 240,000 clones, with around nine tenths occurring only once. What was sequenced was peripheral blood. The clonotype comes from a woman aged 70 to 79 with active or convalescent COVID-19.

The CDR3 DNA follows: TGTGCCAGCAGCGTGGGACTAGTAGGGGGCAATGAGCAGTTCTTC. It yields the protein CASSVGLVGGNEQFF. This chain links TRBV9 with TRBJ2-1, with 8 bases aligning to TRBD2. This CDR3 has 15 residues. Germline CDR1 reads SGDLS; CDR2 reads YYNGEE. With 2 bases clipped from V and 6 bases from J, the junction kept 7 bases outside the gene matches.